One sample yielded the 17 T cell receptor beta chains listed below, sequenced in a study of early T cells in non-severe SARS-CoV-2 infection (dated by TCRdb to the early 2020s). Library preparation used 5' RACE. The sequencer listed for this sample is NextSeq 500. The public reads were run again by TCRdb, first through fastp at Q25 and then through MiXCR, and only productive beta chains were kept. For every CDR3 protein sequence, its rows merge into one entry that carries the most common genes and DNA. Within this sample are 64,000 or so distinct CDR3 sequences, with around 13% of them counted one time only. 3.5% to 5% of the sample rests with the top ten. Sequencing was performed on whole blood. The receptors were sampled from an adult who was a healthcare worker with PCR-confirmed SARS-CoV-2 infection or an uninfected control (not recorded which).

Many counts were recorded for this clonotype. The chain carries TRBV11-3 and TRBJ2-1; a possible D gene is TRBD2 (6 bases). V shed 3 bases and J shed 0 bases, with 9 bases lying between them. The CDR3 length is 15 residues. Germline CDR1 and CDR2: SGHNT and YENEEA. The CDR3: CASSFGGSSYNEQFF. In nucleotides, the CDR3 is TGTGCCAGCAGCTTTGGGGGGAGCTCCTACAATGAGCAGTTCTTC.

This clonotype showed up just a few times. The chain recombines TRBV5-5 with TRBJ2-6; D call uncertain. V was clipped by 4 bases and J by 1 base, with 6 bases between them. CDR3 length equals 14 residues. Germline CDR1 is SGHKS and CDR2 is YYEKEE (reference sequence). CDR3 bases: TGTGCCAGCAGCGGCTGGTCTGGGGCCAACGTCCTGACTTTC. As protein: CASSGWSGANVLTF.

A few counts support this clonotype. The CDR3 spells CASSPLGQGSYGYTF. The CDR3 nucleotides read TGCGCCAGCAGCCCTTTGGGACAGGGGAGCTATGGCTACACCTTC. This sequence joins TRBV5-1 and TRBJ1-2, with 10 bases that match TRBD1. This CDR3 is built from 15 residues. The trim removed 4 bases at V and 4 bases at J, leaving 7 bases unmatched. Germline CDR1 SGHRS, CDR2 YFSETQ.

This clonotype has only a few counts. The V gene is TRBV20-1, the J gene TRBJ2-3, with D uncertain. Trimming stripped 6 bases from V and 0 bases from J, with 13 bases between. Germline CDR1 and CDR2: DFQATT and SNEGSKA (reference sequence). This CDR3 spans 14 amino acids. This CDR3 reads CSALGFASTDTQYF. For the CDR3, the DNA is TGCAGTGCGCTCGGGTTTGCTAGCACAGATACGCAGTATTTT.

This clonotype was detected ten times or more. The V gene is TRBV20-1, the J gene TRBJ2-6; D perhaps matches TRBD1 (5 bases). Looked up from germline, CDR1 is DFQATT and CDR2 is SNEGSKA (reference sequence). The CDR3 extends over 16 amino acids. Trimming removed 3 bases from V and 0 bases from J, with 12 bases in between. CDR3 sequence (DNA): TGCAGTGCTAGTAGGGGATTCACCTCTGGGGCCAACGTCCTGACTTTC. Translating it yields CSASRGFTSGANVLTF.

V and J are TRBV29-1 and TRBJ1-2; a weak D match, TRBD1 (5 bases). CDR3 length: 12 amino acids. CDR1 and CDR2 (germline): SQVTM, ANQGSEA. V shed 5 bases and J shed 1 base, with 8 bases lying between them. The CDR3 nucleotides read TGCAGCGTTTCTGACAGTAACTATGGCTACACCTTC. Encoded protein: CSVSDSNYGYTF.

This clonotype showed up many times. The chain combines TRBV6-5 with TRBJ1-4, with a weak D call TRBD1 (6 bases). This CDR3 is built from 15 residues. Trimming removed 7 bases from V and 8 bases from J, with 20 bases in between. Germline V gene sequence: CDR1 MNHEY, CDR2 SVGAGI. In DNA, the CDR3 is TGTGCCAGCACCCCCCGGGGGGGGCGCGGCGAAAAACTGTTTTTT. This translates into CASTPRGGRGEKLFF.

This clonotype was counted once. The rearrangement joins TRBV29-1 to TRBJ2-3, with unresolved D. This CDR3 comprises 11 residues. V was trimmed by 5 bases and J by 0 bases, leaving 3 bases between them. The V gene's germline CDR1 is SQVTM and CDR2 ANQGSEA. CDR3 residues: CSVLSTDTQYF. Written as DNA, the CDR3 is TGCAGCGTTCTCAGCACAGATACGCAGTATTTT.

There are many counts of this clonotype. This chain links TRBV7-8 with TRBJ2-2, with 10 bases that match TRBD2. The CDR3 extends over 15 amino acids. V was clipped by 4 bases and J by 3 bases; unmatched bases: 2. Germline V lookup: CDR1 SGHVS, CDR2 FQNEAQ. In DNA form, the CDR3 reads TGTGCCAGCAGCTATAGCGGGGGGTACACCGGGGAGCTGTTTTTT. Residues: CASSYSGGYTGELFF.

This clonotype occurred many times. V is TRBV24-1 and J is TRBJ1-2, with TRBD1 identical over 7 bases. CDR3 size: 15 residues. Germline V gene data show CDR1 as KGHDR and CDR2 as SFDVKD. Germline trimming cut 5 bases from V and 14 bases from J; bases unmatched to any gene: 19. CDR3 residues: CATSVLDRAPDSSTF. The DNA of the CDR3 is TGTGCCACCAGTGTCCTCGACAGGGCCCCTGATTCGAGTACCTTC.

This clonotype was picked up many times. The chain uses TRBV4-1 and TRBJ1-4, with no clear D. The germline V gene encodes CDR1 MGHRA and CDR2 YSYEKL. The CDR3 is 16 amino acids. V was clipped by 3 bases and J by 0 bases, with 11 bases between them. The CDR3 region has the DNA TGCGCCAGCAGCCATTCGGTGGCGGCAACTAATGAAAAACTGTTTTTT. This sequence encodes CASSHSVAATNEKLFF.

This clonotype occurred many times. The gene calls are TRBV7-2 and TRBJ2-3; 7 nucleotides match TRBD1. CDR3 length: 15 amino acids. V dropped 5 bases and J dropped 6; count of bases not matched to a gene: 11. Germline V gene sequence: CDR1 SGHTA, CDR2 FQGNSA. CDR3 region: CASSPGTAPTDTQYF. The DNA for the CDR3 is TGTGCCAGCAGCCCCGGGACAGCTCCGACGGATACGCAGTATTTT.

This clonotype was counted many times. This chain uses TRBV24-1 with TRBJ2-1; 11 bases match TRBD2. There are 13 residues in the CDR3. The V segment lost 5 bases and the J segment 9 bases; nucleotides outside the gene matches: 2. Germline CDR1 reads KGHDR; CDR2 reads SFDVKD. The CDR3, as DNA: TGTGCCACCAGTGGACTAGCGGGGAGTGAGCAGTTCTTC. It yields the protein CATSGLAGSEQFF.

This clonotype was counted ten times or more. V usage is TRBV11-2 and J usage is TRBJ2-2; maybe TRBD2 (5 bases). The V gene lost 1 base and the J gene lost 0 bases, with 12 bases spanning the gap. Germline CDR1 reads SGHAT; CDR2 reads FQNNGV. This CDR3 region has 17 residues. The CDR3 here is CASSLVPRETNTGELFF. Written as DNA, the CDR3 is TGTGCCAGCAGCTTAGTCCCGAGGGAGACGAACACCGGGGAGCTGTTTTTT.

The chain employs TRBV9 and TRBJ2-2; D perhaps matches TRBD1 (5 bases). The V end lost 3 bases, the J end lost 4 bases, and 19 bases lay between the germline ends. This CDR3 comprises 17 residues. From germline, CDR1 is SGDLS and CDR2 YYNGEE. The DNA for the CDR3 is TGTGCCAGCAGCGGGGGTGGCAGGGCTGTTGGCACCGGGGAGCTGTTTTTT. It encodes CASSGGGRAVGTGELFF. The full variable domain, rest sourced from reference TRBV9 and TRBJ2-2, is DSGVTQTPKHLITATGQRVTLRCSPRSGDLSVYWYQQSLDQGLQFLIQYYNGEERAKGNILERFSAQQFPDLHSELNLSSLELGDSALYFCASSGGGRAVGTGELFFGEGSRLTVL.

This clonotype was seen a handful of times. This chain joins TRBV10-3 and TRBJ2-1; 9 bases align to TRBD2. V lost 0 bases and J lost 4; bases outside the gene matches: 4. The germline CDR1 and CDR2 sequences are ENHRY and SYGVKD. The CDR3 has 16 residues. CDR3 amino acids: CAISESSGGLYNEQFF. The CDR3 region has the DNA TGTGCCATCAGTGAGTCAAGCGGGGGGCTATACAATGAGCAGTTCTTC.

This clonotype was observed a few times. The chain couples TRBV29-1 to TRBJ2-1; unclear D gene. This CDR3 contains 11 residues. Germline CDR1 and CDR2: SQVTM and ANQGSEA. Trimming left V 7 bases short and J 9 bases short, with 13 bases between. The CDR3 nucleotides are TGCAGCGCCTCCTCCGGGCCTGAGCAGTTCTTC. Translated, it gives CSASSGPEQFF.